These T cell receptor beta chains were read from a single sample in a study of cytomegalovirus exposure and HLA in healthy donors. Measured with immunoSEQ multiplex PCR; TCRdb has only the in-frame clones, and not every one. The data contain about 150,000 clones, 60% to 70% of them singletons. Material: PBMCs. The source of these receptors is a woman between 55 and 75 years old in good health and CMV-seropositive. Each CDR3 is given with its conserved first and last residue. D genes are given only for firm matches. Size is stated for part of the rows, as once, few or many counts, or as a class when the clone is expanded.

V gene: TRBV28
D gene: TRBD1
clone size: -
J gene: TRBJ2-7
CDR3 DNA: TGTGCCAGCAGTTTACCTACCGGGGACAGGGGCTACGAGCAGTACTTC
CDR3 protein: CASSLPTGDRGYEQYF

V gene: TRBV5-1
D gene: TRBD2
clone size: -
J gene: TRBJ2-7
CDR3 DNA: TGCGCCAGCAGCTCCCCTCGGGGGGATAGCTCCTACGAGCAGTACTTC
CDR3 protein: CASSSPRGDSSYEQYF

V gene: TRBV7-2
D gene: TRBD1
clone size: few
J gene: TRBJ2-2
CDR3 DNA: TGTGCCAGCAGGAAGGACAGGGGGTGGACCGGGGAGCTGTTTTTT
CDR3 protein: CASRKDRGWTGELFF

V gene: TRBV4-1
D gene: TRBD1
clone size: -
J gene: TRBJ2-3
CDR3 DNA: TGCGCCAGCAGCCCGGGACAGGGACGCACAGATACGCAGTATTTT
CDR3 protein: CASSPGQGRTDTQYF

V gene: TRBV13
D gene: -
clone size: -
J gene: TRBJ2-4
CDR3 DNA: TGTGCCAGCAGCTTAGGCCTCCAGGGCGACATTCAGTACTTC
CDR3 protein: CASSLGLQGDIQYF

V gene: TRBV6-6
D gene: TRBD1
clone size: -
J gene: TRBJ2-2
CDR3 DNA: TGTGCCAGCACCGGACAGGGATACACCGGGGAGCTGTTTTTT
CDR3 protein: CASTGQGYTGELFF

V gene: TRBV2
D gene: TRBD1
clone size: -
J gene: TRBJ2-2
CDR3 DNA: TGTGCCAGCAAGTCTGGGACAGGGGCCACCGGGGAGCTGTTTTTT
CDR3 protein: CASKSGTGATGELFF

V gene: TRBV5-1
D gene: -
clone size: -
J gene: TRBJ2-5
CDR3 DNA: TGCGCCAGCACCCGCGAGGGCGAGACCCAGTACTTC
CDR3 protein: CASTREGETQYF

V gene: TRBV7-3
D gene: -
clone size: -
J gene: TRBJ2-7
CDR3 DNA: TGTGCCAGCAGCTTACTGGGGGGTTCCTACGAGCAGTACTTC
CDR3 protein: CASSLLGGSYEQYF

V gene: TRBV11-2
D gene: TRBD1
clone size: -
J gene: TRBJ1-1
CDR3 DNA: TGTGCCAGCAGCTTTGGGACAGGGGCCGGAGAAGCTTTCTTT
CDR3 protein: CASSFGTGAGEAFF

V gene: TRBV27
D gene: -
clone size: -
J gene: TRBJ2-7
CDR3 DNA: TGTGCCAGCAGTGACTACTACGAGCAGTACTTC
CDR3 protein: CASSDYYEQYF

V gene: TRBV7-2
D gene: -
clone size: -
J gene: TRBJ1-1
CDR3 DNA: TGTGCCAGCAGAGGGGGTACGAACACTGAAGCTTTCTTT
CDR3 protein: CASRGGTNTEAFF

V gene: TRBV28
D gene: TRBD1
clone size: -
J gene: TRBJ1-6
CDR3 DNA: TGTGCCAGCAGTTCCGGGACAGGGTTTATCGGGCCCCTCCACTTT
CDR3 protein: CASSSGTGFIGPLHF

V gene: TRBV2
D gene: TRBD1
clone size: few
J gene: TRBJ1-1
CDR3 DNA: TGTGCCAGCAGTGGACAGGGGGAAGTGTCTGAAGCTTTCTTT
CDR3 protein: CASSGQGEVSEAFF

V gene: TRBV9
D gene: TRBD1
clone size: -
J gene: TRBJ2-7
CDR3 DNA: TGTGCCAGCAGCGCACAGGGGTACCACGAGCAGTACTTC
CDR3 protein: CASSAQGYHEQYF

V gene: TRBV5-1
D gene: TRBD2
clone size: few
J gene: TRBJ2-1
CDR3 DNA: TGCGCCAGCAGCTGGGGGACTAGCGGAGGTGGTGAGCAGTTCTTC
CDR3 protein: CASSWGTSGGGEQFF

V gene: TRBV7-9
D gene: TRBD2
clone size: -
J gene: TRBJ2-5
CDR3 DNA: TGTGCCAGCAGCTTAGGCGAATGGGGAGGGGAGACCCAGTACTTC
CDR3 protein: CASSLGEWGGETQYF

V gene: TRBV2
D gene: TRBD1
clone size: -
J gene: TRBJ1-5
CDR3 DNA: TGTGCCAGCACCGCCCGCACAGGGGGTGATCAGCCCCAGCATTTT
CDR3 protein: CASTARTGGDQPQHF

V gene: TRBV5-4
D gene: TRBD2
clone size: -
J gene: TRBJ2-1
CDR3 DNA: TGTGCCAGCAGCCTACTAGCGGGAGGGGGGAATGAGCAGTTCTTC
CDR3 protein: CASSLLAGGGNEQFF

V gene: TRBV4-3
D gene: -
clone size: -
J gene: TRBJ2-5
CDR3 DNA: TGCGCCAGCAGCCCCCAGCGGAGCGGATGGGAGACCCAGTACTTC
CDR3 protein: CASSPQRSGWETQYF

V gene: TRBV11-1
D gene: TRBD1
clone size: -
J gene: TRBJ1-1
CDR3 DNA: TGTGCCAGCAGCTTAGCAAGCGGACAGGGGGCTTTCTTT
CDR3 protein: CASSLASGQGAFF

V gene: TRBV27
D gene: TRBD2
clone size: -
J gene: TRBJ2-7
CDR3 DNA: TGTGCCAGCAGACACGGACTAGCGGGACACGAGCAGTACTTC
CDR3 protein: CASRHGLAGHEQYF

V gene: TRBV25-1
D gene: -
clone size: -
J gene: TRBJ1-1
CDR3 DNA: TGTGCCAGCAGTGTCAGGGCTGAAGCTTTCTTT
CDR3 protein: CASSVRAEAFF

V gene: TRBV9
D gene: TRBD2
clone size: -
J gene: TRBJ2-7
CDR3 DNA: TGTGCCAGCAGCTCGTGGACTAGCGGGAGCTACGAGCAGTACTTC
CDR3 protein: CASSSWTSGSYEQYF

V gene: TRBV21-1
D gene: -
clone size: -
J gene: TRBJ2-7
CDR3 DNA: TGTGCCAGCAGCAAAGCCCATGGCGGGAACTCCTACGAGCAGTACTTC
CDR3 protein: CASSKAHGGNSYEQYF

V gene: TRBV2
D gene: -
clone size: -
J gene: TRBJ2-5
CDR3 DNA: TGTGCCAGCAGTGTCAACAGGGAGACCCAGTACTTC
CDR3 protein: CASSVNRETQYF

V gene: TRBV4-1
D gene: -
clone size: -
J gene: TRBJ1-2
CDR3 DNA: TGCGCCAGCAGCCAAGAATCTAGGGGCGACTATGGCTACACCTTC
CDR3 protein: CASSQESRGDYGYTF

V gene: TRBV7-8
D gene: TRBD2
clone size: -
J gene: TRBJ2-3
CDR3 DNA: TGTGCCAGCAGCTTAGAAGCGGGGGCCGATACGCAGTATTTT
CDR3 protein: CASSLEAGADTQYF

V gene: TRBV5-8
D gene: -
clone size: few
J gene: TRBJ1-1
CDR3 DNA: TGTGCCAGCAGCAAACGGGAGAACACTGAAGCTTTCTTT
CDR3 protein: CASSKRENTEAFF

V gene: TRBV6-5
D gene: TRBD2
clone size: -
J gene: TRBJ2-7
CDR3 DNA: TGTGCCAGCAGTTACTCAGGACTAGCGGTGACCTACGAGCAGTACTTC
CDR3 protein: CASSYSGLAVTYEQYF

V gene: TRBV4-3
D gene: TRBD1
clone size: -
J gene: TRBJ2-3
CDR3 DNA: TGCGCCAGCAGCCAGGGGACAGTACCCACAGATACGCAGTATTTT
CDR3 protein: CASSQGTVPTDTQYF

V gene: TRBV18
D gene: -
clone size: -
J gene: TRBJ2-5
CDR3 DNA: TGTGCCAGCTCAGGCCAGCAAGAGACCCAGTACTTC
CDR3 protein: CASSGQQETQYF